This TCR beta chain is from a study of blood T cells in healthy people across ages. Study results and limitations: More naive CD4+ cells and higher diversity were found in long-lived than in aged donors.

Between the trimmed V and J ends, which lost 7 bases and 5 bases, there was a span of 25 bases. Germline V gives CDR1 SGHRS, CDR2 YFSETQ. The CDR3 length is 16 residues. Through a sample-barcoded 5' primer and a J-beta primer mix, a second PCR was run for roughly 6 to 11 cycles. TCRdb re-called the 5' RACE reads through MiXCR, storing one row per CDR3 protein. The sample carries 950,000 to 1,200,000 distinct CDR3 sequences, around two fifths recorded once. This clonotype was observed a handful of times. Its cognate antigen is unknown. Specimen: blood. The TCR originated in a man younger than 30 in good health. The chain couples TRBV5-1 to TRBJ2-7, with a possible D match to TRBD1 (5 bases). CDR3: CASQPLPTESFDEQYF. In DNA form, the CDR3 reads TGCGCCAGCCAACCATTACCGACAGAGAGTTTTGACGAGCAGTACTTC.